This T cell receptor beta chain derives from a study of sequential checkpoint blockade in melanoma. Study information: TCRβ was sequenced from DNA of about 96 pretreatment tumors. Over 20 patients had matched tumor biopsies before treatment and at week 13 after nivolumab or ipilimumab alone.

Treatment indicated: randomized to nivolumab then ipilimumab (arm A) or the reverse (arm B). No patient had prior DNA-damaging chemotherapy. Of note for this clone: The antigen is not known.

Study observations and caveats: For nivolumab-first patients, baseline tumor clonality was associated with response.

The V gene's germline CDR1 is KGHSH and CDR2 LQKENI. The CDR3 has 16 residues. Trimming took 6 bases from V and 3 from J, leaving 17 bases between them. Sequencing used immunoSEQ multiplex PCR; TCRdb keeps in-frame clones, though not all of them. The table includes nearly 9,000 clones, more than 20% detected once. This clonotype was obtained from a human donor with melanoma. Sequenced material: tumor tissue (inferred from file names), taken from a patient given nivolumab and ipilimumab in sequence. V usage is TRBV18 and J usage is TRBJ2-2, with a possible D match to TRBD2 (5 bases). The CDR3: CASSQRRFLYTGELFF. The CDR3 bases are TGTGCCAGCTCCCAAAGGAGGTTCTTGTACACCGGGGAGCTGTTTTTT.